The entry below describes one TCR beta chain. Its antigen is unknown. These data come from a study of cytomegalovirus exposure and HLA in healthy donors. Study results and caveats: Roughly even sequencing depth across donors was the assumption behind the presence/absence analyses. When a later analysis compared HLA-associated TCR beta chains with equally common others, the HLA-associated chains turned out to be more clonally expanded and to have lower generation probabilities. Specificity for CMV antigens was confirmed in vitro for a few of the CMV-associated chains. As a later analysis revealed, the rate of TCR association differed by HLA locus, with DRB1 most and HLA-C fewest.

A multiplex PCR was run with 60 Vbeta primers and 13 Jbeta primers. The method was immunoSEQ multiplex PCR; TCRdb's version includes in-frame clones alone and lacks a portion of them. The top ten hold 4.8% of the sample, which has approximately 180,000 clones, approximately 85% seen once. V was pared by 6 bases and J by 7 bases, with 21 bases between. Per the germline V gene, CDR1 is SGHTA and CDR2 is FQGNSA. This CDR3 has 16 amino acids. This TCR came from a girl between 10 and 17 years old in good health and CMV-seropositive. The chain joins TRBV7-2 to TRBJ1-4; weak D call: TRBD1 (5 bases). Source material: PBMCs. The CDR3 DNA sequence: TGTGCCAGCAGTAAGAGGAAAAGGGGCGGGGGTGAAAAACTGTTTTTT. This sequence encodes CASSKRKRGGGEKLFF. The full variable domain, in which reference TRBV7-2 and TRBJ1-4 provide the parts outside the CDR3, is GAGVSQSPSNKVTEKGKDVELRCDPISGHTALYWYRQSLGQGLEFLIYFQGNSAPDKSGLPSDRFSAERTGGSVSTLTIQRTQQEDSAVYLCASSKRKRGGGEKLFFGSGTQLSVL.